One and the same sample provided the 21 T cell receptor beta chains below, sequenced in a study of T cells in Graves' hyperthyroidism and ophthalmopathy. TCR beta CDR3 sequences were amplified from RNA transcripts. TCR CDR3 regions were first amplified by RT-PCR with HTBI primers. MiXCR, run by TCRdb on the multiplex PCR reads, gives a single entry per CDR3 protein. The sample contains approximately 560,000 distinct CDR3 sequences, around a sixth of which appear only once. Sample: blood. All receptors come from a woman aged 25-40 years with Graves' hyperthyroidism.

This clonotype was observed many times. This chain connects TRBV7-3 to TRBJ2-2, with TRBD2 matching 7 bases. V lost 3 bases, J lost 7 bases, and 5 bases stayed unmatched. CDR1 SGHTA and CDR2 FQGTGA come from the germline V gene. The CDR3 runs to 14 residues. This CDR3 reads CASSLGLPHGELFF. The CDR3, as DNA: TGTGCCAGCAGCTTGGGACTACCCCACGGGGAGCTGTTTTTT.

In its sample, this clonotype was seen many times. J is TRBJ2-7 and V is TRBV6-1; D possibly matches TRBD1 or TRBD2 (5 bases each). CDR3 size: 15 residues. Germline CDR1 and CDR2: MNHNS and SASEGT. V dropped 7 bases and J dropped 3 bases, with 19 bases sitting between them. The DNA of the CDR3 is TGTGCCAGCAAGGAGGACATCTCGGTCAGCTACGAGCAGTACTTC. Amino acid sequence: CASKEDISVSYEQYF.

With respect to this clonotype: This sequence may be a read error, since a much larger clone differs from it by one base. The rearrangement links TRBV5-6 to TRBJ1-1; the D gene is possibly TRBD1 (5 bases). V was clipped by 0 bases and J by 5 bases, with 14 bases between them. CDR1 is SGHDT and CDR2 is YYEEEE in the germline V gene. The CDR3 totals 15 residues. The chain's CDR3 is CASSLDTGGMTEAFF. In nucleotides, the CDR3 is TGTGCCAGCAGCTTGGACACGGGGGGGATGACTGAAGCTTTCTTT. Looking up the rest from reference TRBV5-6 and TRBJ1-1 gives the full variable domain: DAGVTQSPTHLIKTRGQQVTLRCSPKSGHDTVSWYQQALGQGPQFIFQYYEEEERQRGNFPDRFSGHQFPNYSSELNVNALLLGDSALYLCASSLDTGGMTEAFFGQGTRLTVV.

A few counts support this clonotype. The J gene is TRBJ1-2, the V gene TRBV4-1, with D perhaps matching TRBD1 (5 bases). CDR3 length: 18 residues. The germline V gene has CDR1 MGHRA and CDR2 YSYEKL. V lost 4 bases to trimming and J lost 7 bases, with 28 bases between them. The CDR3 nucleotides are TGCGCCAGCAGCCGAAGTCCCGGGACGGGAATCTCGGATCTTGGCTACACCTTC. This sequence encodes CASSRSPGTGISDLGYTF.

The CDR3 loop is CASSRGSLANYGYTF. Written as DNA, the CDR3 is TGTGCCAGCAGCCGGGGGTCCCTGGCGAACTATGGCTACACCTTC. The chain uses TRBV6-1 and TRBJ1-2; D might be TRBD1 (5 bases). The germline gives CDR1 MNHNS, CDR2 SASEGT. This CDR3 spans 15 amino acids. Trimming stripped 6 bases from V and 2 bases from J, with 16 bases between.

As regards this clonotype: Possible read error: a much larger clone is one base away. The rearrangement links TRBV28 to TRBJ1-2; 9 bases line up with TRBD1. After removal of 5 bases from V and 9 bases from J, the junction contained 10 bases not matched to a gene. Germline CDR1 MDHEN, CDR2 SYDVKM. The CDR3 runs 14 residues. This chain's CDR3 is CASSTGDRVRSYTF. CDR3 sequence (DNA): TGTGCCAGCAGTACCGGGGACAGGGTGCGAAGCTACACCTTC.

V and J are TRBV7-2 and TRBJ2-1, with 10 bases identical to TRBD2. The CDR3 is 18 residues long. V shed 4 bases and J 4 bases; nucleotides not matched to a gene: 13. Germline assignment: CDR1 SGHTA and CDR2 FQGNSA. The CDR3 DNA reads TGTGCCAGCAGCTGGGCCACTAGCGGGGACCGCACTTACAATGAGCAGTTCTTC. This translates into CASSWATSGDRTYNEQFF.

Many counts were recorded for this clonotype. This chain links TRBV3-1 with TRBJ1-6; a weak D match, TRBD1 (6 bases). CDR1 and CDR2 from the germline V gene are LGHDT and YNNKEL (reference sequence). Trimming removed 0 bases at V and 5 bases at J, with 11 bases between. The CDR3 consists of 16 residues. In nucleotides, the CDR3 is TGTGCCAGCAGCCAAGAGTGGGGGGCAGATAATTCACCCCTCCACTTT. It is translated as CASSQEWGADNSPLHF.

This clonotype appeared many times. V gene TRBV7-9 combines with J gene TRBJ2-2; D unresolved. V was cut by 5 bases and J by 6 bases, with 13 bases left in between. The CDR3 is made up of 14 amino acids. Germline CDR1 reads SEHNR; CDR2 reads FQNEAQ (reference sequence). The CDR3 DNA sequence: TGTGCCAGCAGCCGTCGAGGTTCAGCCGGGGAGCTGTTTTTT. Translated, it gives CASSRRGSAGELFF.

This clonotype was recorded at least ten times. The CDR3 spells CASSPYREHEQFF. Written as DNA, the CDR3 is TGTGCCAGCAGCCCGTACAGGGAACATGAGCAGTTCTTC. The chain joins TRBV7-3 to TRBJ2-1; D is possibly TRBD1 (6 bases). CDR3 size: 13 residues. CDR1 SGHTA and CDR2 FQGTGA come from the germline V gene. The V gene lost 5 bases and the J gene lost 8 bases, with 13 bases spanning the gap.

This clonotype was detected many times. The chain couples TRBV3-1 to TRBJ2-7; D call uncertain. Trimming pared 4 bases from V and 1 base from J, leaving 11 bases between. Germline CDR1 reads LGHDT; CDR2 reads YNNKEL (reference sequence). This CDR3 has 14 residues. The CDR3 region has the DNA TGTGCCAGCAGCCTGACGTTCTTATCCTACGAGCAGTACTTC. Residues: CASSLTFLSYEQYF.

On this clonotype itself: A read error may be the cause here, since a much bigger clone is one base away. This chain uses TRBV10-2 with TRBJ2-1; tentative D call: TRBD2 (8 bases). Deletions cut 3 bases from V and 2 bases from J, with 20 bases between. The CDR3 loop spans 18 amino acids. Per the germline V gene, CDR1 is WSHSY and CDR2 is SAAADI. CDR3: CASSDPGGLVSTYNEQFF. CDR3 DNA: TGCGCCAGCAGTGACCCAGGGGGACTAGTGAGCACCTACAATGAGCAGTTCTTC.

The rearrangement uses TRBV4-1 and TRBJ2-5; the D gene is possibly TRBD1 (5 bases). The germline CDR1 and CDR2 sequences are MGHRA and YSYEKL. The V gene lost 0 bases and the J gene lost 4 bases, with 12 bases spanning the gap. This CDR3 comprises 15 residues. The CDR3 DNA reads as TGCGCCAGCAGCCAAGACAGCGACAGACCAGAGACCCAGTACTTC. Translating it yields CASSQDSDRPETQYF.

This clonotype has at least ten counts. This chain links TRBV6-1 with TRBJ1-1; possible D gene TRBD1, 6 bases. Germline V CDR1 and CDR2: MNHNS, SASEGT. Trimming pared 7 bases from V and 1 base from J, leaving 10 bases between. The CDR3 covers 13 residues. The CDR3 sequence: CASTEQGNTEAFF. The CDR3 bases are TGTGCCAGCACCGAACAGGGGAACACTGAAGCTTTCTTT.

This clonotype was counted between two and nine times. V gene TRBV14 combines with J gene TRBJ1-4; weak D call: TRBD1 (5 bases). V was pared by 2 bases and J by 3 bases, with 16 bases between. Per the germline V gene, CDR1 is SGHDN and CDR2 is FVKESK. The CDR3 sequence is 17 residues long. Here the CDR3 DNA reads TGTGCCAGCAGCCAATCCCCTGGATGGGGACCTAATGAAAAACTGTTTTTT. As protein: CASSQSPGWGPNEKLFF.

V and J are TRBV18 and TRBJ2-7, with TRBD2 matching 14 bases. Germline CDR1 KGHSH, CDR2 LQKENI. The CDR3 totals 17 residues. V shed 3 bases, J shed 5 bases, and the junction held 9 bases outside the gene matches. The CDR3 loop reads CASSPSRLAGGPDEQYF. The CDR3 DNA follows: TGTGCCAGCTCACCCTCAAGACTAGCGGGAGGGCCCGACGAGCAGTACTTC. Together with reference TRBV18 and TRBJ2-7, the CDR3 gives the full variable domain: NAGVMQNPRHLVRRRGQEARLRCSPMKGHSHVYWYRQLPEEGLKFMVYLQKENIIDESGMPKERFSAEFPKEGPSILRIQQVVRGDSAAYFCASSPSRLAGGPDEQYFGPGTRLTVT.

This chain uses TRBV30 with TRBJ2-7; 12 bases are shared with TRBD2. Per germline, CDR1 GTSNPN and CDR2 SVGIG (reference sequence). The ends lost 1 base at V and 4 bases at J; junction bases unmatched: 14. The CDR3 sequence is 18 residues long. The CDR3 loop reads CAWSGLASGRATLYEQYF. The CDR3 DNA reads TGTGCCTGGAGTGGTCTCGCTAGCGGGAGGGCCACACTTTACGAGCAGTACTTC.

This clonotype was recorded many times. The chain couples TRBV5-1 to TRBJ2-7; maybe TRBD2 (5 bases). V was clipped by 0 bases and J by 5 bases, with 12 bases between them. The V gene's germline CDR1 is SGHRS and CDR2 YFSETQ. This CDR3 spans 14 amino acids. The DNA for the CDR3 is TGCGCCAGCAGCTTGGTACGGGGTTTCAACGAGCAGTACTTC. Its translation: CASSLVRGFNEQYF.

The CDR3 region has the DNA TGTGCCAGTAGCGACAGGGCCGGGGGTGCTACGCAGTATTTT. Amino acid sequence: CASSDRAGGATQYF. J is TRBJ2-3 and V is TRBV19, with D maybe TRBD1 (7 bases). Germline assignment: CDR1 LNHDA and CDR2 SQIVND (reference sequence). The CDR3 runs 14 residues. Deletions cut 6 bases from V and 8 bases from J, with 18 bases between. Complete variable domain (other parts from reference TRBV19 and TRBJ2-3): DGGITQSPKYLFRKEGQNVTLSCEQNLNHDAMYWYRQDPGQGLRLIYYSQIVNDFQKGDIAEGYSVSREKKESFPLTVTSAQKNPTAFYLCASSDRAGGATQYFGPGTRLTVL.

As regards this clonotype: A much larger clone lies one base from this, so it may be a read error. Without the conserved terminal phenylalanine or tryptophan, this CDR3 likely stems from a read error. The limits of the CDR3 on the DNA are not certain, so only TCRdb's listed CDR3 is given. The CDR3 sequence: CASTTGSPNTEVFL. The J gene is TRBJ1-1, the V gene TRBV7-2; whether TRBD1, the table's D call, matches the DNA was not checked. The CDR3 is 14 amino acids long, termini counted. Germline values: CDR1 SGHTA, CDR2 FQGNSA.

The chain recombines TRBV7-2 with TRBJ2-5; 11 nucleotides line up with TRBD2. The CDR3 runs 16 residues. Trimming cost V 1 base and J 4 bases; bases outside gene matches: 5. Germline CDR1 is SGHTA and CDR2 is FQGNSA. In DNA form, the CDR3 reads TGTGCCAGCAGCTTAGTGGCTAGCGGGAGGTCAGAGACCCAGTACTTC. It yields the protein CASSLVASGRSETQYF.